This TCR beta chain comes out of a study of cytomegalovirus exposure and HLA in healthy donors. The germline V and J ends were trimmed by 7 bases and 4 bases, with 19 bases remaining between them. This CDR3 spans 15 amino acids. The germline gives CDR1 MGHRA, CDR2 YSYEKL. This PCR relied on a set of 60 Vbeta primers and 13 Jbeta primers. Produced via immunoSEQ multiplex PCR; TCRdb's table is partial and in-frame only. Altogether about 99,000 clones are present, roughly a tenth being singletons, with the ten largest covering around 5.9%. This receptor was taken from a man in his forties or fifties in good health and CMV-seropositive. The V gene is TRBV4-1, the J gene TRBJ1-1; TRBD1 might be the D (6 bases). The sequenced sample was PBMCs. Written as DNA, the CDR3 is TGCGCCAGCACCACCGCAGGGGTCCGGAGCACTGAAGCTTTCTTT. This encodes CASTTAGVRSTEAFF.